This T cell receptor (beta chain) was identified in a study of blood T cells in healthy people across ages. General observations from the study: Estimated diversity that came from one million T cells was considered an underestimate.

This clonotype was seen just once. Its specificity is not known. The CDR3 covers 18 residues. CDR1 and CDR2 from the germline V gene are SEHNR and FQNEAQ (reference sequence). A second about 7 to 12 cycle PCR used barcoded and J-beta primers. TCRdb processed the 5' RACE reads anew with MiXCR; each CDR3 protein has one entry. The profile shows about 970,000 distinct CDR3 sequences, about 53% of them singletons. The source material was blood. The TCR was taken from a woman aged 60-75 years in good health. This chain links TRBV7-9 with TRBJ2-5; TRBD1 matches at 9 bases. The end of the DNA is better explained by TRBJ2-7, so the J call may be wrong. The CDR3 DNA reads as TGTGCCAGCAGCTTAGAGGCAATCCGGGACAGGGTTTTCAACGAGCAGTACTTC. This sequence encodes CASSLEAIRDRVFNEQYF.